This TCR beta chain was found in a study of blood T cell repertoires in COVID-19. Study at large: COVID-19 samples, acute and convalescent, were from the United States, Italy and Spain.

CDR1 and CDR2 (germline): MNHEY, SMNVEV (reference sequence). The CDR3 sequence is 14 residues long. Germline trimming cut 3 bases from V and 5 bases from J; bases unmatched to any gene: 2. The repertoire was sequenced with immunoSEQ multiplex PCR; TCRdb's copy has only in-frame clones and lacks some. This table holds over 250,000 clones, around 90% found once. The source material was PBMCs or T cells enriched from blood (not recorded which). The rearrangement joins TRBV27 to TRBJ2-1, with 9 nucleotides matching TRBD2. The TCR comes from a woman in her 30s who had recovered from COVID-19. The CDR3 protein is CASSLTSGNNEQFF. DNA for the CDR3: TGTGCCAGCAGTTTGACTAGCGGTAACAATGAGCAGTTCTTC.